This TCR beta chain was recovered during a study of T-cell memory formation after mild COVID-19. Constant-segment primers and 5'RACE yielded cDNA libraries for TCR alpha and TCR beta, each carrying sample barcodes and UMIs. Via MiXCR, TCRdb re-called the 5' RACE reads, giving one row per CDR3 protein. The sample holds a few hundred thousand distinct CDR3 sequences, around 21% seen once. The germline V gene has CDR1 SGHRS and CDR2 YFSETQ. The germline V and J ends were trimmed by 3 bases and 5 bases, with 18 bases remaining between them. There are 15 residues in the CDR3. The clonotype originates from an adult woman who had mild COVID-19 (a few samples of this study predate the infection). Cell type and time point are not known. The V and J genes are TRBV5-1 and TRBJ2-7; maybe TRBD2 (5 bases). Sequencing used PBMCs or a T cell subset sorted from them (not recorded which). This CDR3 reads CASSSSGGPEDEQYF. In nucleotides, the CDR3 is TGCGCCAGCAGCTCCTCCGGCGGGCCTGAGGACGAGCAGTACTTC.